This TCR beta chain comes out of a study of follicular helper T cells after annual influenza vaccination. Regarding the study as a whole: Productive TCRB sequences came from only about 9-22% of cells.

The time point denotes: 2015-2016 season, pre-vaccination. Adults received seasonal inactivated influenza vaccine, with sorted blood CD4 subsets sequenced before and after. On this clone: The antigen is undetermined.

The length of the CDR3 is 15 residues. Looked up from germline, CDR1 is SGHRS and CDR2 is YFSETQ. Trimming took off 1 base at V and 2 bases at J, with 9 bases between the two ends. The protocol was immunoSEQ multiplex PCR, while the TCRdb copy is restricted to in-frame clones and leaves out a portion. In the table there are around 10,000 clones, around 90% of which are singletons. The chain employs TRBV5-1 and TRBJ2-2; no firm D call. The receptor's source is an adult who received the influenza vaccine. Here the sequenced sample was CXCR5+ CD38- circulating T follicular helper cells from blood, taken on the day of influenza vaccination. The sample's subset: circulating Tfh, non-naive CD4+CXCR5+PD-1+ (ICOS+CD38+ or ICOS-CD38-). The CDR3 sequence is CASSLYGVNTGELFF. For the CDR3, the DNA is TGCGCCAGCAGCTTGTATGGGGTAAACACCGGGGAGCTGTTTTTT.